This T cell receptor beta chain was found in a study of OX40 agonist ivuxolimab in advanced cancers. For the study at large: Dose-escalation subjects each had hepatocellular carcinoma, melanoma, renal cell or head and neck cancer. The group had a mean age of around 60 years, ranged from about 20 to 85, and was 82.7% male. Study results and limitations: CD8+ T cells averaged more expanded clones than CD4+.

The data were produced by immunoSEQ multiplex PCR, yet TCRdb's version contains in-frame clones alone and is incomplete. The sample carries under 65,000 clones, 80% to 90% recorded once. This CDR3 is built from 14 residues. The germline gives CDR1 SGHTA, CDR2 FQGNSA. Trimming took 6 bases from V and 6 from J; bases not matched to a gene: 4. About this clone: Its antigen is currently unknown.

The material was CD4+ or CD8+ T cells sorted from blood, obtained in a trial of the OX40 agonist ivuxolimab. This rearrangement joins TRBV7-2 to TRBJ1-4; 10 nucleotides align to TRBD1. The TCR sequence derives from an adult with an advanced solid tumor such as melanoma, head and neck, liver or kidney cancer. The DNA of the CDR3 is TGTGCCAGCAGACCCGGGACAGGGGATGAAAAACTGTTTTTT. Amino acid sequence: CASRPGTGDEKLFF.